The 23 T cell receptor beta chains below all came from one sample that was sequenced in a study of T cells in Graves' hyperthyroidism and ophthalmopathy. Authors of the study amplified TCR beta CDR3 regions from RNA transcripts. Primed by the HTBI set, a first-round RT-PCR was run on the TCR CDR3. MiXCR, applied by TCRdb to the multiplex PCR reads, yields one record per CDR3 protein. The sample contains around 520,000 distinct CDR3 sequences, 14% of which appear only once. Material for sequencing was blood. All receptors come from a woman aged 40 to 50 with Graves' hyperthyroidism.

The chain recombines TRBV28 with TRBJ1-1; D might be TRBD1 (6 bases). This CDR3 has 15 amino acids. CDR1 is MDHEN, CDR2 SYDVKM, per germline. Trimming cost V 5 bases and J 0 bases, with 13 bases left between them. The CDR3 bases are TGTGCCAGCAGTCCGGGGGGACATCTGAACACTGAAGCTTTCTTT. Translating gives CASSPGGHLNTEAFF. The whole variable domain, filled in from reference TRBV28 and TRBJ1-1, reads DVKVTQSSRYLVKRTGEKVFLECVQDMDHENMFWYRQDPGLGLRLIYFSYDVKMKEKGDIPEGYSVSREKKERFSLILESASTNQTSMYLCASSPGGHLNTEAFFGQGTRLTVV.

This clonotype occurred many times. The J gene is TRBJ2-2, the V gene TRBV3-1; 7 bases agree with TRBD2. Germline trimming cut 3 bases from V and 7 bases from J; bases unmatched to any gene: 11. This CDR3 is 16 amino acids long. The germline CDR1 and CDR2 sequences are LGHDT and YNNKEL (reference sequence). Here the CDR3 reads CASSHIAGVKSGELFF. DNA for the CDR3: TGTGCCAGCAGCCATATTGCGGGAGTTAAGAGCGGGGAGCTGTTTTTT.

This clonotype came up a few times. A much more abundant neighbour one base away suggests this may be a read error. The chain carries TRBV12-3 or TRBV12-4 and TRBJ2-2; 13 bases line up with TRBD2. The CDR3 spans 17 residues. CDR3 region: CASSWTSGSRVTGEPFF. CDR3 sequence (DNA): TGTGCCAGCAGTTGGACTAGCGGGAGTCGTGTCACCGGGGAGCCGTTTTTT.

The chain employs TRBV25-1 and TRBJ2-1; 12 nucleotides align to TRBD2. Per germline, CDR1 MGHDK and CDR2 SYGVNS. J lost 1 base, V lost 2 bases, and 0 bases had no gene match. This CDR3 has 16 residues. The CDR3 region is CASSELAGGSYNEQFF. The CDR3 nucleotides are TGTGCCAGCAGTGAACTAGCGGGAGGGTCCTACAATGAGCAGTTCTTC. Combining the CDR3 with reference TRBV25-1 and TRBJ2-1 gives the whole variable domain EADIYQTPRYLVIGTGKKITLECSQTMGHDKMYWYQQDPGMELHLIHYSYGVNSTEKGDLSSESTVSRIRTEHFPLTLESARPSHTSQYLCASSELAGGSYNEQFFGPGTRLTVL.

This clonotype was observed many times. CDR3 residues: CATSRELEYNEQFF. For the CDR3, the DNA is TGTGCCACCAGCAGAGAACTAGAATACAATGAGCAGTTCTTC. This chain links TRBV15 with TRBJ2-1, with D possibly matching TRBD2 (5 bases). CDR1 and CDR2 from the germline V gene are LNHNV and YYDKDF (reference sequence). This CDR3 spans 14 amino acids. V was pared by 0 bases and J by 4 bases, with 7 bases between.

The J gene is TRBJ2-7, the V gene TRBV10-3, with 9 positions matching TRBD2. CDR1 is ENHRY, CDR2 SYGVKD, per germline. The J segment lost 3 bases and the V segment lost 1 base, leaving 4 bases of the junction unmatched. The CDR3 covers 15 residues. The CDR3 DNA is TGTGCCATCAGTGAGTTTACGACTAGCGGCTACGAGCAGTACTTC. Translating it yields CAISEFTTSGYEQYF.

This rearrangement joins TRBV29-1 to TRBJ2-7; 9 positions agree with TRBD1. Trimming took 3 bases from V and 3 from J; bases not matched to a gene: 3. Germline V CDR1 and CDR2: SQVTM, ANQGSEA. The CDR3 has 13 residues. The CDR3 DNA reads TGCAGCGTTGAGGGACAGGGAAACTACGAGCAGTACTTC. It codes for CSVEGQGNYEQYF.

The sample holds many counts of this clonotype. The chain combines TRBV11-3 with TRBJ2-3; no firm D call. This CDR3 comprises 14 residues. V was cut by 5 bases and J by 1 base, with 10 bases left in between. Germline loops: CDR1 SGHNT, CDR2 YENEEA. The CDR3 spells CASSASGGTDTQYF. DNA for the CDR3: TGTGCCAGCAGCGCCTCGGGTGGCACAGATACGCAGTATTTT.

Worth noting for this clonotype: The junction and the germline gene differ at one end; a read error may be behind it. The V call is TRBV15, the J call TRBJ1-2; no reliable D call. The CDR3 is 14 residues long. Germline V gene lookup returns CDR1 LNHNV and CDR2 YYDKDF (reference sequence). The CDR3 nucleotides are TGTGCCACCAGCAGAGTTGGAGCGGCTCTTGGTTTGGCCTTC. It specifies CATSRVGAALGLAF.

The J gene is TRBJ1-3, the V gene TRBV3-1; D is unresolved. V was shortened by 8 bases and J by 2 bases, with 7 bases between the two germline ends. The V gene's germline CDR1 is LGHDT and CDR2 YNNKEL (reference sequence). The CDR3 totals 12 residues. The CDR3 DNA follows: TGTGCCAGCGGCGACCCTGGAAACACCATATATTTT. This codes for CASGDPGNTIYF.

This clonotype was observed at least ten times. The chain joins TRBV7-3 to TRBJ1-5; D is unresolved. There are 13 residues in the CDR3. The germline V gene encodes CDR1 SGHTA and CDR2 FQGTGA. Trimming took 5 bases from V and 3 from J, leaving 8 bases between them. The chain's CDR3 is CASSPGVNQPQHF. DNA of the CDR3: TGTGCCAGCAGCCCTGGGGTCAATCAGCCCCAGCATTTT. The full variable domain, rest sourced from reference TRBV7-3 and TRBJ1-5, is GAGVSQTPSNKVTEKGKYVELRCDPISGHTALYWYRQSLGQGPEFLIYFQGTGAADDSGLPNDRFFAVRPEGSVSTLKIQRTERGDSAVYLCASSPGVNQPQHFGDGTRLSIL.

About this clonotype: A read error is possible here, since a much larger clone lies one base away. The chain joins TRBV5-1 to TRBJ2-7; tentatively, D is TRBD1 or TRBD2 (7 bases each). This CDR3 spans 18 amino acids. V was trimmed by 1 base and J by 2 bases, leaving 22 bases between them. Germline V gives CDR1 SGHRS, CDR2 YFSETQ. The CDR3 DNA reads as TGCGCCAGCAGCTTGTCGGGACAGCCGGGACTACGAGCCTACGAGCAGTACTTC. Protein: CASSLSGQPGLRAYEQYF.

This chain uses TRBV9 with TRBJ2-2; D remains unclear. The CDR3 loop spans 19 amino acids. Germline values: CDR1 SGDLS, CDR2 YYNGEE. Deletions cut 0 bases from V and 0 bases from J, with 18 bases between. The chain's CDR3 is CASSVDPGGTLANTGELFF. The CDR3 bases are TGTGCCAGCAGCGTAGATCCGGGTGGCACCTTGGCGAACACCGGGGAGCTGTTTTTT.

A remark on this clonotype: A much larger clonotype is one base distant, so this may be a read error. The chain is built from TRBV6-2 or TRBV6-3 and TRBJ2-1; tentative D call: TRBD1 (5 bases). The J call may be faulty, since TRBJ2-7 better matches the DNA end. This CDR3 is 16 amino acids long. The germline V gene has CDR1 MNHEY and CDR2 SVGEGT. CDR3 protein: CASSSGFLSSYNEQYF. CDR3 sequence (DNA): TGTGCCAGCAGTTCAGGGTTTTTGAGCTCCTACAATGAGCAGTACTTC.

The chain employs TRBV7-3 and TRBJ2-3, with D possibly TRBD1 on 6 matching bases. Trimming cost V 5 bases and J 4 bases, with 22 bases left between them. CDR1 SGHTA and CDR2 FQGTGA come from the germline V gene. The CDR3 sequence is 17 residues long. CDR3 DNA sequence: TGTGCCAGCAGCAAAGACAGGTCCCTAGCAGGGGCAGATACGCAGTATTTT. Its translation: CASSKDRSLAGADTQYF.

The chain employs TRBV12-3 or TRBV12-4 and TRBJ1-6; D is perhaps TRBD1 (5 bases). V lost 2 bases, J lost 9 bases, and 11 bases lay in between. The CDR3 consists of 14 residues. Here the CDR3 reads CASSLQGTSSPLHF. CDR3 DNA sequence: TGTGCCAGCAGTTTACAAGGGACTAGTTCACCCCTCCACTTT.

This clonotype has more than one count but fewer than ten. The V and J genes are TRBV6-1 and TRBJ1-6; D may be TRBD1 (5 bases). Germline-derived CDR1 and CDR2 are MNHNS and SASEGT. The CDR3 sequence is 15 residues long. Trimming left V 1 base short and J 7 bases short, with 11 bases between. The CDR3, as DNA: TGTGCCAGCAGTGAAGTTGGGGGGAACAATTCACCCCTCCACTTT. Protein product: CASSEVGGNNSPLHF.

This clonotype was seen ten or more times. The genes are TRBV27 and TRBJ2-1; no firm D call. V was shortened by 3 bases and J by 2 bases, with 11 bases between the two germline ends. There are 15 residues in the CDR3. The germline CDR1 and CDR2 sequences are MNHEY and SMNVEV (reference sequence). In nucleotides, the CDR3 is TGTGCCAGCAGTTTGTGGGCTTACACCTACAATGAGCAGTTCTTC. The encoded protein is CASSLWAYTYNEQFF.

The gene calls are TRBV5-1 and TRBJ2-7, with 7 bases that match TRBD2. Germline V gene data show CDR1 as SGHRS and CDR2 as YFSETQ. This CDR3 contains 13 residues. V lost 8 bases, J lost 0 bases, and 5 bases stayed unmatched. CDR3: CASGDYSSYEQYF. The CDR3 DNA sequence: TGCGCCAGTGGGGACTACTCCTCCTACGAGCAGTACTTC.

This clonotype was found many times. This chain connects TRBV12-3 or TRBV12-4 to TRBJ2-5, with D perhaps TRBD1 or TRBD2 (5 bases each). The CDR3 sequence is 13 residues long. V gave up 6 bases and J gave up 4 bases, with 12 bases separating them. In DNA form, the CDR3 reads TGTGCCAGCAGCCTACGAGGGGTAGAGACCCAGTACTTC. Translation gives CASSLRGVETQYF.

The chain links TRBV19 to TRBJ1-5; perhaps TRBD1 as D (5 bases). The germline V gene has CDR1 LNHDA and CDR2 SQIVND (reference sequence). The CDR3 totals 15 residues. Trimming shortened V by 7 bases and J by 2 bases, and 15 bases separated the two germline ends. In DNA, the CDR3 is TGTGCCAGTAAAAAGACAGCCTCGGGCAATCAGCCCCAGCATTTT. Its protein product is CASKKTASGNQPQHF.

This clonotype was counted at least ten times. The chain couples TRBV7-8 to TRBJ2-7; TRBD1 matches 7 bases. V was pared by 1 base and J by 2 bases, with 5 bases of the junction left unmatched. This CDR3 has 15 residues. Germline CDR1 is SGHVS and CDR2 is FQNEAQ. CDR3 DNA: TGTGCCAGCAGCTTAGAGGACAGGCCCACCTACGAGCAGTACTTC. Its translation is CASSLEDRPTYEQYF. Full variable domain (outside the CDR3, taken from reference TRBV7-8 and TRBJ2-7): GAGVSQSPRYKVAKRGQDVALRCDPISGHVSLFWYQQALGQGPEFLTYFQNEAQLDKSGLPSDRFFAERPEGSVSTLKIQRTQQEDSAVYLCASSLEDRPTYEQYFGPGTRLTVT.

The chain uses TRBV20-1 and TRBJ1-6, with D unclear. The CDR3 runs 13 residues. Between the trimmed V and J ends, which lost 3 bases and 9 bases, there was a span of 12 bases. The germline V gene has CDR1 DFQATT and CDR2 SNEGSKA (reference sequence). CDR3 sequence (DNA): TGCAGTGCTAGGTGGGGTGAGGTTTCACCCCTCCACTTT. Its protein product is CSARWGEVSPLHF.